This is a list of T cell receptor beta chains from one sample in a study of blood T cell repertoires in COVID-19. TCRdb's copy holds only in-frame clones and misses some; the assay was immunoSEQ multiplex PCR. This table has around 100,000 clones, 70% to 90% appearing once. Sequenced input: peripheral blood. These receptors were taken from a man in his fifties in a cohort sampled during active COVID-19. CDR3s include the opening cysteine and the closing phenylalanine or tryptophan. D genes are given only for firm matches. Rows may omit the clone size; those that give it use once, few, many or a size class.

clone size	J gene	D gene	V gene	CDR3 length	CDR3 protein	CDR3 DNA
NA	TRBJ2-1	NA	TRBV2	14	CASEAGISYNEQFF	TGTGCCAGCGAGGCAGGGATCTCCTACAATGAGCAGTTCTTC
once	TRBJ2-7	TRBD1	TRBV6-5	14	CASSRTGGRYEQYF	TGTGCCAGCAGTCGTACAGGGGGCCGGTACGAGCAGTACTTC
NA	TRBJ1-1	NA	TRBV18	16	CASSTGGKGMNTEAFF	TGTGCCAGCTCCACGGGGGGAAAGGGGATGAACACTGAAGCTTTCTTT
NA	TRBJ2-7	NA	TRBV11-3	15	CASSLDLEAGYEQYF	TGTGCCAGCAGCTTAGACCTAGAGGCGGGCTACGAGCAGTACTTC
once	TRBJ2-3	TRBD2	TRBV27	13	CASSLGLANTQYF	TGTGCCAGCAGTCTCGGACTAGCGAATACGCAGTATTTT
NA	TRBJ1-4	TRBD1	TRBV5-6	15	CASSFPGQGNEKLFF	TGTGCCAGCAGCTTCCCGGGACAGGGGAATGAAAAACTGTTTTTT
NA	TRBJ2-3	TRBD1	TRBV15	14	CATRDSIRSDTQYF	TGTGCCACCCGGGACAGCATACGTTCAGATACGCAGTATTTT
NA	TRBJ2-3	TRBD2	TRBV30	21	CASTGAPGGRGDFFSTDTQYF	TGTGCCTCAACCGGGGCCCCGGGGGGACGGGGGGACTTCTTTAGCACAGATACGCAGTATTTT
NA	TRBJ2-7	NA	TRBV27	13	CASRSTGGYEQYF	TGTGCCAGCAGAAGTACAGGTGGCTACGAGCAGTACTTC
NA	TRBJ2-2	NA	TRBV11-1	12	CASSLGSGGLFF	TGTGCCAGCAGCTTAGGATCCGGTGGGCTGTTTTTT
few	TRBJ1-5	NA	TRBV3-1/TRBV3-2	13	CASSQDRVSPQHF	TGTGCCAGCAGCCAAGATCGGGTCTCGCCCCAGCATTTT
NA	TRBJ1-5	TRBD1	TRBV12-3/TRBV12-4	13	CASSRQGDQPQHF	TGTGCCAGCAGTAGACAGGGAGATCAGCCCCAGCATTTT
NA	TRBJ1-2	NA	TRBV7-3	16	CASSTSGPPGDYGYTF	TGTGCCAGCAGCACCTCAGGGCCACCGGGCGACTATGGCTACACCTTC
few	TRBJ1-5	TRBD1	TRBV10-1	18	CASSESKSRQGQSQPQHF	TGCGCCAGCAGTGAGTCGAAGTCTCGACAGGGGCAAAGTCAGCCCCAGCATTTT
NA	TRBJ1-5	TRBD1	TRBV6-4	17	CASSDGYRGNSNQPQHF	TGTGCCAGCAGTGACGGGTACAGGGGGAATAGCAATCAGCCCCAGCATTTT
NA	TRBJ1-3	NA	TRBV20-1	11	CSGASGNTIYF	TGCAGTGGGGCCTCTGGAAACACCATATATTTT
NA	TRBJ1-2	TRBD1	TRBV5-6	12	CASRLTGPGYTF	TGTGCCAGCAGATTGACAGGGCCTGGCTACACCTTC
NA	TRBJ1-1	NA	TRBV5-1	14	CASSLTGTHTEAFF	TGCGCCAGCAGCTTAACAGGGACACACACTGAAGCTTTCTTT
NA	TRBJ2-1	TRBD1	TRBV6-5	15	CASSRDRELYNEQFF	TGTGCCAGCAGTCGGGACAGGGAACTATACAATGAGCAGTTCTTC
once	TRBJ1-4	NA	TRBV20-1	11	CSARTNEKLFF	TGCAGTGCGAGAACTAATGAAAAACTGTTTTTT
NA	TRBJ2-7	NA	TRBV6-1	13	CASSETRPYEQYF	TGTGCCAGCAGTGAAACCAGGCCCTACGAGCAGTACTTC
few	TRBJ1-2	NA	TRBV19	18	CASSIVQGRHGSNYGYTF	TGTGCCAGTAGTATAGTACAGGGCCGACACGGCTCTAACTATGGCTACACCTTC